Listed here are 25 T cell receptor beta chains from one sample, sequenced in a study of T cell responses to AZD1222 COVID-19 vaccine. The table came from immunoSEQ multiplex PCR; TCRdb's copy has only in-frame clones and leaves some out. The sample holds under 100,000 clones; 80% to 90% are singletons and the top ten take roughly 7.9%. The sequencing here drew on peripheral blood, taken on day 0 of AZD1222 vaccination. The receptor source for this set is an adult in good health.

The rearrangement uses TRBV25-1 and TRBJ1-4; 7 bases line up with TRBD1. The ends lost 3 bases at V and 4 bases at J; junction bases unmatched: 8. There are 16 residues in the CDR3. Per the germline V gene, CDR1 is MGHDK and CDR2 is SYGVNS. This chain's CDR3 is CASSDAPGQINEKLFF. Here the CDR3 DNA reads TGTGCCAGCAGTGATGCGCCGGGACAGATTAATGAAAAACTGTTTTTT.

The chain uses TRBV30 and TRBJ1-5, with D hard to call. V lost 1 base to trimming and J lost 5 bases, with 6 bases between them. This CDR3 contains 12 residues. The germline gives CDR1 GTSNPN, CDR2 SVGIG (reference sequence). The CDR3 loop is CAWSAGYQPQHF. For the CDR3, the DNA is TGTGCCTGGAGTGCGGGGTATCAGCCCCAGCATTTT.

This chain joins TRBV6-5 and TRBJ2-1; 9 nucleotides agree with TRBD2. The V gene's germline CDR1 is MNHEY and CDR2 SVGAGI. The CDR3 runs 16 residues. With 0 bases clipped from V and 4 bases from J, the junction kept 4 bases outside the gene matches. The DNA for the CDR3 is TGTGCCAGCAGTTACTCAGGTAGCGGGAGATACAATGAGCAGTTCTTC. Encoded protein: CASSYSGSGRYNEQFF.

V gene TRBV7-3 combines with J gene TRBJ2-5; the match to TRBD1 covers 8 bases. This CDR3 has 17 residues. V was pared by 1 base and J by 1 base, with 8 bases of the junction left unmatched. In germline, CDR1 is SGHTA, CDR2 FQGTGA. DNA for the CDR3: TGTGCCAGCAGCTTAAACCCCGGGACAGGCCCCCAAGAGACCCAGTACTTC. Protein product: CASSLNPGTGPQETQYF. Drawing the rest from reference TRBV7-3 and TRBJ2-5, the complete variable domain is GAGVSQTPSNKVTEKGKYVELRCDPISGHTALYWYRQSLGQGPEFLIYFQGTGAADDSGLPNDRFFAVRPEGSVSTLKIQRTERGDSAVYLCASSLNPGTGPQETQYFGPGTRLLVL.

This CDR3 is CATTGLPGNTIYF. DNA of the CDR3: TGTGCCACCACGGGCCTCCCTGGAAACACCATATATTTT. The chain has TRBV19 and TRBJ1-3; no reliable D call. Germline CDR1 reads LNHDA; CDR2 reads SQIVND (reference sequence). The V end lost 10 bases, the J end lost 2 bases, and 12 bases lay between the germline ends. This CDR3 contains 13 residues.

The chain couples TRBV7-2 to TRBJ1-1; D ambiguous. The V and J ends lost 1 base and 10 bases respectively, with 16 bases between them. CDR3 length equals 14 residues. CDR1 SGHTA and CDR2 FQGNSA come from the germline V gene. The chain's CDR3 is CASSLEGGRVRAFF. The CDR3 DNA sequence: TGTGCCAGCAGCTTAGAGGGCGGCCGGGTGAGAGCTTTCTTT.

This rearrangement joins TRBV9 to TRBJ1-6; D call uncertain. Trimming took off 3 bases at V and 11 bases at J, with 12 bases between the two ends. Germline loops: CDR1 SGDLS, CDR2 YYNGEE. The CDR3 is made up of 13 amino acids. CDR3 sequence (DNA): TGTGCCAGCAGCGAGGAAGGTTATCCACCCCTCCACTTT. Translating it yields CASSEEGYPPLHF.

V is TRBV5-1 and J is TRBJ2-1; D may be TRBD1 (6 bases). The CDR3 contains 15 residues. Germline assignment: CDR1 SGHRS and CDR2 YFSETQ. V was trimmed by 0 bases and J by 7 bases, leaving 14 bases between them. The CDR3 sequence is CASSLVTGKTNEQFF. The CDR3 nucleotides are TGCGCCAGCAGCTTGGTTACAGGGAAGACGAATGAGCAGTTCTTC. Variable domain in full (rest from reference TRBV5-1 and TRBJ2-1): KAGVTQTPRYLIKTRGQQVTLSCSPISGHRSVSWYQQTPGQGLQFLFEYFSETQRNKGNFPGRFSGRQFSNSRSEMNVSTLELGDSALYLCASSLVTGKTNEQFFGPGTRLTVL.

The chain recombines TRBV11-2 with TRBJ2-1; D uncertain. The CDR3 spans 13 residues. V dropped 0 bases and J dropped 4 bases, with 4 bases sitting between them. CDR1 is SGHAT and CDR2 is FQNNGV in the germline V gene. The CDR3 region is CASSLERYNEQFF. CDR3 DNA sequence: TGTGCCAGCAGCTTAGAACGGTACAATGAGCAGTTCTTC.

The rearrangement joins TRBV7-6 to TRBJ1-1; 7 bases line up with TRBD1. The germline V gene encodes CDR1 SGHVS and CDR2 FNYEAQ. V was pared by 0 bases and J by 0 bases, with 4 bases of the junction left unmatched. The CDR3 consists of 16 residues. CDR3 nucleotide sequence: TGTGCCAGCAGCTTAGCCTACAGGGGCGTGAACACTGAAGCTTTCTTT. Translating it yields CASSLAYRGVNTEAFF.

The rearrangement uses TRBV10-3 and TRBJ1-5; possible D gene TRBD1, 5 bases. The CDR3 consists of 14 residues. CDR1 is ENHRY, CDR2 SYGVKD, per germline. Trimming removed 0 bases at V and 6 bases at J, with 9 bases between. Here the CDR3 DNA reads TGTGCCATCAGTGAGTCCCCAGGGACTCAGCCCCAGCATTTT. This sequence encodes CAISESPGTQPQHF.

V and J are TRBV10-3 and TRBJ1-5; possible D gene TRBD1, 5 bases. CDR1 is ENHRY and CDR2 is SYGVKD in the germline V gene. V was trimmed by 3 bases and J by 2 bases, leaving 11 bases between them. The CDR3 extends over 15 amino acids. This chain's CDR3 is CAISEGGTGNQPQHF. As DNA, the CDR3 is TGTGCCATCAGTGAAGGCGGGACGGGCAATCAGCCCCAGCATTTT.

This clone appeared once. The J gene is TRBJ2-3, the V gene TRBV11-2; 12 nucleotides match TRBD2. The CDR3 extends over 19 amino acids. Germline trimming cut 6 bases from V and 2 bases from J; bases unmatched to any gene: 15. CDR1 and CDR2 from the germline V gene are SGHAT and FQNNGV. DNA for the CDR3: TGTGCCAGCAGTCTAACTCACAGACTAGCGGGAGCCCCCACAGATACGCAGTATTTT. Protein sequence: CASSLTHRLAGAPTDTQYF.

The rearrangement links TRBV24-1 to TRBJ1-5; D uncertain. This CDR3 region has 14 residues. CDR1 and CDR2 from the germline V gene are KGHDR and SFDVKD. The V end lost 7 bases, the J end lost 2 bases, and 11 bases lay between the germline ends. The CDR3 sequence: CATSQEGGNQPQHF. DNA of the CDR3: TGTGCCACCAGCCAAGAAGGTGGCAATCAGCCCCAGCATTTT.

This chain uses TRBV7-8 with TRBJ1-2, with 11 bases aligning to TRBD1. The CDR3 extends over 15 amino acids. Unmatched junction bases numbered 6, after V lost 5 bases and J lost 4 bases. Looked up from germline, CDR1 is SGHVS and CDR2 is FQNEAQ. This CDR3 is CASSTGTGGGYGYTF. CDR3 sequence (DNA): TGTGCCAGCAGCACGGGGACAGGGGGTGGCTATGGCTACACCTTC.

The chain has TRBV7-9 and TRBJ1-2; 8 positions match TRBD1. The trim removed 5 bases at V and 2 bases at J, leaving 4 bases unmatched. Germline CDR1 SEHNR, CDR2 FQNEAQ (reference sequence). This CDR3 is 14 amino acids long. The CDR3 is CASSPQGGNYGYTF. CDR3 DNA sequence: TGTGCCAGCAGCCCACAGGGGGGGAACTATGGCTACACCTTC.

The chain is built from TRBV28 and TRBJ2-3, with TRBD2 as a possible D gene (5 bases). The CDR3 is made up of 13 amino acids. Germline CDR1 and CDR2: MDHEN and SYDVKM. Trimming removed 5 bases from V and 3 bases from J, with 9 bases in between. In DNA form, the CDR3 reads TGTGCCAGCAGTAGAGCGGATACAGATACGCAGTATTTT. It specifies CASSRADTDTQYF.

CDR3 region: CASSQEVSRTGTVYEQYF. Written as DNA, the CDR3 is TGCGCCAGCAGCCAAGAAGTTTCCAGGACAGGGACAGTCTACGAGCAGTACTTC. The chain combines TRBV4-3 with TRBJ2-7, with TRBD1 matching 8 bases. CDR3 size: 18 residues. V dropped 0 bases and J dropped 3; count of bases not matched to a gene: 13. Germline lookup yields CDR1 LGHNA and CDR2 YSLEER.

A single count supports this clone. The chain is built from TRBV28 and TRBJ1-2; D is possibly TRBD1 (5 bases). The germline V gene has CDR1 MDHEN and CDR2 SYDVKM. This CDR3 region has 14 residues. V was clipped by 2 bases and J by 8 bases, with 15 bases between them. For the CDR3, the DNA is TGTGCCAGCAGTTTAGTCCAGGAGTCAGGGGGCTACACCTTC. Translated, it gives CASSLVQESGGYTF.

This rearrangement joins TRBV7-9 to TRBJ2-7; possible D gene TRBD2, 5 bases. Germline V gene data show CDR1 as SEHNR and CDR2 as FQNEAQ (reference sequence). This CDR3 has 14 amino acids. V lost 7 bases, J lost 2 bases, and 15 bases lay in between. The CDR3 sequence: CASTPGGGTYEQYF. CDR3 DNA sequence: TGTGCCAGCACCCCCGGAGGAGGAACCTACGAGCAGTACTTC.

The V and J genes are TRBV27 and TRBJ2-1; 7 nucleotides match TRBD2. This CDR3 spans 15 amino acids. Per germline, CDR1 MNHEY and CDR2 SMNVEV (reference sequence). With 5 bases clipped from V and 3 bases from J, the junction kept 7 bases outside the gene matches. The CDR3 sequence is CASSLLAEDYNEQFF. DNA for the CDR3: TGTGCCAGCAGTCTTCTAGCGGAAGACTACAATGAGCAGTTCTTC.

The V and J genes are TRBV5-6 and TRBJ1-4; D ambiguous. V was pared by 2 bases and J by 4 bases, with 9 bases between. This CDR3 is built from 14 residues. Germline CDR1 is SGHDT and CDR2 is YYEEEE. CDR3 region: CASSLWQVNEKLFF. The CDR3 DNA follows: TGTGCCAGCAGCTTATGGCAGGTTAATGAAAAACTGTTTTTT.

Here the CDR3 DNA reads TGTGCCAGCAGTCGACAGGGTTGGAATCAGCCCCAGCATTTT. Translation gives CASSRQGWNQPQHF. This chain joins TRBV6-5 and TRBJ1-5; 7 nucleotides align to TRBD1. Looked up from germline, CDR1 is MNHEY and CDR2 is SVGAGI. The CDR3 loop spans 14 amino acids. The V and J ends lost 5 bases and 4 bases, in that order; junction bases with no gene match: 5.

V and J are TRBV27 and TRBJ1-5; a weak D match, TRBD1 (5 bases). The length of the CDR3 is 17 residues. V was trimmed by 2 bases and J by 6 bases, leaving 20 bases between them. The germline CDR1 and CDR2 sequences are MNHEY and SMNVEV (reference sequence). This CDR3 is CASSLPLQGRTAQPQHF. The CDR3 DNA reads as TGTGCCAGCAGTTTACCTCTCCAGGGACGGACCGCTCAGCCCCAGCATTTT.

This clone was observed a handful of times. In nucleotides, the CDR3 is TGTGCCAGCAGTTACTCGGGACCTCATCAGCCCCAGCATTTT. This translates into CASSYSGPHQPQHF. This chain connects TRBV6-2 or TRBV6-3 to TRBJ1-5, with D perhaps matching TRBD1 (5 bases). The V end was cut by 0 bases, the J end by 5 bases, with 8 bases between. The CDR3 sequence is 14 residues long. Germline assignment: CDR1 MNHEY and CDR2 SVGEGT.